A selection of T cell receptor beta chains follows, all from one sample in a study of Ad26.COV2.S vaccination and SARS-CoV-2 variants. Sequencing used immunoSEQ multiplex PCR; TCRdb keeps in-frame clones, though not all of them. The table shows about 480,000 clones, with about 83% occurring only once. The sequencing here drew on peripheral blood, taken in a trial of Ad26.COV2.S vaccine versus placebo. These receptors were collected from a person aged 18 to 59 who received the Ad26.COV2.S COVID-19 vaccine or a placebo. Each CDR3 is given with its conserved first and last residue. Fields, in order: clone size, V gene, CDR3 length, D gene, J gene, CDR3 DNA, CDR3 protein. The D gene is left open where the match is weak. Some rows mark clone size as missing; the rest say once, few, many or name a class of expanded clone.

abundance: .; v_gene: TRBV30; len: 12; d_gene: .; j_gene: TRBJ2-3; CDR3nt: TGTGCCTGGACCCCAGGCACAGATACGCAGTATTTT; CDR3aa: CAWTPGTDTQYF
abundance: .; v_gene: TRBV5-1; len: 14; d_gene: TRBD1; j_gene: TRBJ2-7; CDR3nt: TGCGCCAGCAGCTTGGTGGACAGGACCTACGAGCAGTACTTC; CDR3aa: CASSLVDRTYEQYF
abundance: .; v_gene: TRBV5-1; len: 13; d_gene: .; j_gene: TRBJ1-1; CDR3nt: TGCGCCAGCAGCCCTACAGGGAGCACTGAAGCTTTCTTT; CDR3aa: CASSPTGSTEAFF
abundance: .; v_gene: TRBV6-5; len: 13; d_gene: TRBD1; j_gene: TRBJ1-5; CDR3nt: TGTGCCATTACGGACAGGGGAGGCCAGCCCCAGCATTTT; CDR3aa: CAITDRGGQPQHF
abundance: once; v_gene: TRBV5-1; len: 16; d_gene: .; j_gene: TRBJ1-4; CDR3nt: TGCGCCAGCAGCTTGTTCAGGGCTGACGGGAATGAAAAACTGTTTTTT; CDR3aa: CASSLFRADGNEKLFF
abundance: few; v_gene: TRBV30; len: 14; d_gene: .; j_gene: TRBJ2-7; CDR3nt: TGTGCCTGGAGTGTACCCGGGAAGGACTACGAGCAGTACTTC; CDR3aa: CAWSVPGKDYEQYF
abundance: .; v_gene: TRBV7-9; len: 15; d_gene: TRBD2; j_gene: TRBJ2-7; CDR3nt: TGTGCCAGCAGCGACGGGACTAGCGGGGCTAACGAGCAGTACTTC; CDR3aa: CASSDGTSGANEQYF
abundance: many; v_gene: TRBV7-9; len: 17; d_gene: TRBD2; j_gene: TRBJ2-7; CDR3nt: TGTGCCAGCAACACTGTTGGTAGGGAGGGCTCCCACTACGAGCAGTACTTC; CDR3aa: CASNTVGREGSHYEQYF
abundance: .; v_gene: TRBV5-4; len: 14; d_gene: .; j_gene: TRBJ2-5; CDR3nt: TGTGCCAGCAGCTTGGCGGGACGGGGCGAGACCCAGTACTTC; CDR3aa: CASSLAGRGETQYF
abundance: .; v_gene: TRBV2; len: 11; d_gene: .; j_gene: TRBJ2-3; CDR3nt: TGTGCCAGCAGTCCGACCTATACGCAGTATTTT; CDR3aa: CASSPTYTQYF
abundance: few; v_gene: TRBV4-2; len: 14; d_gene: .; j_gene: TRBJ1-1; CDR3nt: TGTGCCAGCAGCCAAGATCGGGGCAGGGAGTATGCTTTCTTT; CDR3aa: CASSQDRGREYAFF
abundance: .; v_gene: TRBV14; len: 16; d_gene: .; j_gene: TRBJ1-2; CDR3nt: TGTGCCAGCAGCCAAGATCGGGGGCAGCTAAGACATGGCTACACCTTC; CDR3aa: CASSQDRGQLRHGYTF
abundance: .; v_gene: TRBV10-3; len: 14; d_gene: .; j_gene: TRBJ1-4; CDR3nt: TGTGCCGCCCGGGGTCATTCGTCGGATGAAAAACTGTTTTTT; CDR3aa: CAARGHSSDEKLFF
abundance: .; v_gene: TRBV5-1; len: 16; d_gene: .; j_gene: TRBJ1-4; CDR3nt: TGCGCCAGCAGCTTGGAGGTATTTGGAGGGAATGAAAAACTGTTTTTT; CDR3aa: CASSLEVFGGNEKLFF
abundance: .; v_gene: TRBV19; len: 22; d_gene: .; j_gene: TRBJ2-1; CDR3nt: TGTGCCAGTAGTATCGCCGCAGTTAGGTCTAAGGAGCGTGTAGGGACCCTAAATGAGCAGTTCTTC; CDR3aa: CASSIAAVRSKERVGTLNEQFF
abundance: .; v_gene: TRBV9; len: 15; d_gene: .; j_gene: TRBJ2-3; CDR3nt: TGTGCCAGCAGCGTAGGAGGGGTTAGCACAGATACGCAGTATTTT; CDR3aa: CASSVGGVSTDTQYF
abundance: .; v_gene: TRBV27; len: 14; d_gene: .; j_gene: TRBJ2-5; CDR3nt: TGTGCCAGCAGTTTAAGGGGACCTAGTGAGACCCAGTACTTC; CDR3aa: CASSLRGPSETQYF
abundance: .; v_gene: TRBV4-3; len: 13; d_gene: .; j_gene: TRBJ1-1; CDR3nt: TGCGCCAGCAGCCAAGATTGGGGCTCCAGGGCTTTCTTT; CDR3aa: CASSQDWGSRAFF
abundance: once; v_gene: TRBV3-1/TRBV3-2; len: 16; d_gene: .; j_gene: TRBJ1-2; CDR3nt: TGTGCCAGCAGCCAAAAGGGATTGGACAGTCTTCAGGGCTACACCTTC; CDR3aa: CASSQKGLDSLQGYTF
abundance: .; v_gene: TRBV7-3; len: 17; d_gene: TRBD2; j_gene: TRBJ2-1; CDR3nt: TGTGCCAGCAGCCCATCGGGGGGAGGCGAGGTTATCAATGAGCAGTTCTTC; CDR3aa: CASSPSGGGEVINEQFF
abundance: few; v_gene: TRBV6-2/TRBV6-3; len: 17; d_gene: .; j_gene: TRBJ1-3; CDR3nt: TGTGCCAGCAGTTACTCGAATGCGGGGGCGACTGGAAACACCATATATTTT; CDR3aa: CASSYSNAGATGNTIYF
abundance: .; v_gene: TRBV5-4; len: 13; d_gene: .; j_gene: TRBJ2-1; CDR3nt: TGTGCCAGCAGGGGTGGGGAGTACAATGAGCAGTTCTTC; CDR3aa: CASRGGEYNEQFF
abundance: .; v_gene: TRBV11-2; len: 14; d_gene: .; j_gene: TRBJ2-3; CDR3nt: TGTGCCAGCAGCTTAGACCTTAGCACAGATACGCAGTATTTT; CDR3aa: CASSLDLSTDTQYF
abundance: .; v_gene: TRBV6-6; len: 14; d_gene: .; j_gene: TRBJ1-1; CDR3nt: TGTGCCAGCAGTTCGGGGGTTCAGATCACTGAAGCTTTCTTT; CDR3aa: CASSSGVQITEAFF
abundance: .; v_gene: TRBV7-8; len: 15; d_gene: TRBD1; j_gene: TRBJ1-2; CDR3nt: TGTGCCAGCAGCTCGAACGGACAGGGGGCCTATGGCTACACCTTC; CDR3aa: CASSSNGQGAYGYTF
abundance: .; v_gene: TRBV6-5; len: 14; d_gene: .; j_gene: TRBJ1-1; CDR3nt: TGTGCCCACCGTCGGATTGGTCTTTCCACTGAAGCTTTCTTT; CDR3aa: CAHRRIGLSTEAFF
abundance: once; v_gene: TRBV5-4; len: 17; d_gene: TRBD2; j_gene: TRBJ2-1; CDR3nt: TGTGCCAGCAGCTTGCTCCGTTCCGGGACTAGCGAGAATGAGCAGTTCTTC; CDR3aa: CASSLLRSGTSENEQFF
abundance: .; v_gene: TRBV15; len: 13; d_gene: .; j_gene: TRBJ2-7; CDR3nt: TGTGCCACCAGCAGAGATCGGAGGGTGCGGCAGTACTTC; CDR3aa: CATSRDRRVRQYF
abundance: .; v_gene: TRBV7-2; len: 14; d_gene: TRBD1; j_gene: TRBJ2-3; CDR3nt: TGTGCCAGCAGCACCGACAGGGGGCGGGGTACGCAGTATTTT; CDR3aa: CASSTDRGRGTQYF
abundance: .; v_gene: TRBV11-2; len: 15; d_gene: .; j_gene: TRBJ2-1; CDR3nt: TGTGCCAGCAGCCAGCGGACTACCAAAACCCTCGAGCAGTTCTTC; CDR3aa: CASSQRTTKTLEQFF
abundance: .; v_gene: TRBV9; len: 17; d_gene: TRBD2; j_gene: TRBJ2-3; CDR3nt: TGTGCCAGCAGCGTAGCCCCGAGCGGGAGCGGCACAGATACGCAGTATTTT; CDR3aa: CASSVAPSGSGTDTQYF
abundance: .; v_gene: TRBV28; len: 17; d_gene: .; j_gene: TRBJ1-6; CDR3nt: TGTGCCAGCAGCCCATTGGGGCACTACTCCTATAATTCACCCCTCCACTTT; CDR3aa: CASSPLGHYSYNSPLHF
abundance: .; v_gene: TRBV5-6; len: 14; d_gene: TRBD1; j_gene: TRBJ1-3; CDR3nt: TGTGCCAGCAGCTCCGGGACAGGGCGAAACACCATATATTTT; CDR3aa: CASSSGTGRNTIYF
abundance: .; v_gene: TRBV2; len: 15; d_gene: .; j_gene: TRBJ2-3; CDR3nt: TGTGCCAGCAGTGAAAACGGGCTTATCACAGATACGCAGTATTTT; CDR3aa: CASSENGLITDTQYF
abundance: .; v_gene: TRBV6-6; len: 16; d_gene: .; j_gene: TRBJ1-3; CDR3nt: TGTGCCAGCAGCCCATACAGCGGAACATCTGGAAACACCATATATTTT; CDR3aa: CASSPYSGTSGNTIYF